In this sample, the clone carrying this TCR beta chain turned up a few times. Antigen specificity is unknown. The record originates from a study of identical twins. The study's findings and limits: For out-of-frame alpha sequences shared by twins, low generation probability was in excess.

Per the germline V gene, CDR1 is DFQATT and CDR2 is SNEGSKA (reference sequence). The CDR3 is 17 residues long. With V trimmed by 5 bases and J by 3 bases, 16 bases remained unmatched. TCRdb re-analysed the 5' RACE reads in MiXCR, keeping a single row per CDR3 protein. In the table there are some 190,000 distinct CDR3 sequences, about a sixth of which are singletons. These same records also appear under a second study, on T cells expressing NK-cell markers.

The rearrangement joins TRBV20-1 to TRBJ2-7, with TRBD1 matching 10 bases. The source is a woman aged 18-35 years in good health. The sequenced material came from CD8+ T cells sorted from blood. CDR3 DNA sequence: TGCAGTGCTGACGGATCAGAAGACAGGGGGCAATTCTACGAGCAGTACTTC. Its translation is CSADGSEDRGQFYEQYF.